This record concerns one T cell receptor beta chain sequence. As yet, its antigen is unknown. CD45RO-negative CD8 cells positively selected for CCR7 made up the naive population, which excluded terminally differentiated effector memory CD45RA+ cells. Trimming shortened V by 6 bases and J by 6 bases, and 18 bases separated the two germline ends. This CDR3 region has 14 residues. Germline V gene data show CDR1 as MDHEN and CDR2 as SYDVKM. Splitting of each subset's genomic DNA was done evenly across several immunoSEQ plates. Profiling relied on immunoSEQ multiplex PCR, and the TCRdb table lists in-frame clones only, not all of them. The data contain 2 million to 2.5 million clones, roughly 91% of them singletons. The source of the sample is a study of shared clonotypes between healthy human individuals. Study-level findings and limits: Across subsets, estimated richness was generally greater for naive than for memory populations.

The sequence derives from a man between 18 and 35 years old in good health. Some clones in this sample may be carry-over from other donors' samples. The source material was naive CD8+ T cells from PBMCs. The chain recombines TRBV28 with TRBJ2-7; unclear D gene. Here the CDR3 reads CASSPSFWGGEQYF. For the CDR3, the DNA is TGTGCCAGCAGCCCCTCATTTTGGGGTGGCGAGCAGTACTTC.